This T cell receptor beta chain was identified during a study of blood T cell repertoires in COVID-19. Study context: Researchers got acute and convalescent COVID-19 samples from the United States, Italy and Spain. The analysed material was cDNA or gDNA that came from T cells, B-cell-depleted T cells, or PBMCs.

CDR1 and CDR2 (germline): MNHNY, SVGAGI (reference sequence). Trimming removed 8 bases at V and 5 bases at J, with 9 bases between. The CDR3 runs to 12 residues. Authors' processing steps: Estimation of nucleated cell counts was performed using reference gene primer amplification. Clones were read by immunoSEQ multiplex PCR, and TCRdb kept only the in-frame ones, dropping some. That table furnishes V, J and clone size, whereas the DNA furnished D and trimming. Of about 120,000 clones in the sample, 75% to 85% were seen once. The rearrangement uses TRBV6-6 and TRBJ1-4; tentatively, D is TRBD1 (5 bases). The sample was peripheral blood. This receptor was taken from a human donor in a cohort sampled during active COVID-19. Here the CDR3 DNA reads TGTGCCAGCGGGGGGGGGAATGAAAAACTGTTTTTT. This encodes CASGGGNEKLFF.